Reported below is one TCR beta chain. The antigen is not known. The PCR employed 60 Vbeta primers together with 13 Jbeta primers. Profiling relied on immunoSEQ multiplex PCR, and the TCRdb table lists in-frame clones only, not all of them. The table shows 180,000 or so clones, with almost 80% occurring only once. V lost 4 bases and J lost 5; bases outside the gene matches: 3. This CDR3 contains 14 residues. The germline V gene encodes CDR1 SGHDT and CDR2 YYEEEE. This record belongs to a study of cytomegalovirus exposure and HLA in healthy donors. Looking at the study overall: Earlier findings included some 100 million unique TCR beta sequences obtained from about 179 million T cells.

Overall study findings and caveats: CMV serostatus was the only recorded immune exposure for donors. Rare TCR sequences dominated, though some public TCRs recurred in many donors. Data from an earlier analysis indicated that most TCR beta V segments were productive either about 90% or about 30% of the time.

This sequence joins TRBV5-6 and TRBJ2-2; 9 bases line up with TRBD1. The source is a man aged 50 to 60 in good health and CMV-seropositive. The sequencing sample was made of PBMCs. CDR3 DNA: TGTGCCAGCAGCACGGGGACAGGGACCGGGGAGCTGTTTTTT. It encodes CASSTGTGTGELFF.